The 26 T cell receptor beta chains presented below share a single source sample, sequenced in a study of blood T cell repertoires in COVID-19. Some clones are missing from TCRdb's copy, which holds only in-frame ones; the method was immunoSEQ multiplex PCR. The sample contains around 25,000 clones, over 75% of which appear only once. Specimen: peripheral blood. The receptor source for this set is a woman aged 45-59 years with active COVID-19.

V and J are TRBV5-8 and TRBJ2-2; D remains unclear. V lost 2 bases and J 0 bases, leaving 5 bases between the germline ends. Germline CDR1 reads SGHTS; CDR2 reads YDEGEE. CDR3 length equals 14 residues. The CDR3 DNA is TGTGCCAGCAGCTTTCTAGCGAACACCGGGGAGCTGTTTTTT. This codes for CASSFLANTGELFF.

This clone was counted once. The rearrangement links TRBV5-1 to TRBJ2-3, with 10 positions matching TRBD1. After removal of 4 bases from V and 7 bases from J, the junction contained 6 bases not matched to a gene. From germline, CDR1 is SGHRS and CDR2 YFSETQ. CDR3 length: 14 residues. The DNA for the CDR3 is TGCGCCAGCAGCATAGGGACAGGGGAAAATACGCAGTATTTT. It specifies CASSIGTGENTQYF.

The rearrangement links TRBV27 to TRBJ2-2; 8 positions match TRBD2. CDR1 MNHEY and CDR2 SMNVEV come from the germline V gene (reference sequence). V trimming: 7 bases; J trimming: 6 bases; junction bases outside the gene matches: 10. This CDR3 has 15 residues. The CDR3 loop is CASIDFGRAAGELFF. In DNA, the CDR3 is TGTGCCAGCATCGACTTCGGGAGGGCCGCCGGGGAGCTGTTTTTT.

The gene calls are TRBV12-1 and TRBJ1-5. TRBV12-1 is tagged as a pseudogene. This CDR3 spans 13 amino acids. CDR3 amino acids: CAGGVSSNQPQHF. The CDR3 bases are TGTGCCGGGGGGGTAAGTAGCAATCAGCCCCAGCATTTT.

The chain has TRBV7-3 and TRBJ2-1, with 14 bases aligning to TRBD2. Per the germline V gene, CDR1 is SGHTA and CDR2 is FQGTGA. The length of the CDR3 is 16 residues. With V trimmed by 4 bases and J by 7 bases, 6 bases remained unmatched. CDR3: CASSSHGLAGGNEQFF. The CDR3 nucleotides read TGTGCCAGCAGCTCCCACGGACTAGCGGGGGGAAATGAGCAGTTCTTC.

The rearrangement uses TRBV14 and TRBJ1-2; D gene unclear. The germline CDR1 and CDR2 sequences are SGHDN and FVKESK. The CDR3 has 13 amino acids. V lost 1 base, J lost 4 bases, and 7 bases lay in between. CDR3 sequence: CASSQGHVYGYTF. The CDR3 nucleotides read TGTGCCAGCAGCCAAGGACACGTCTATGGCTACACCTTC.

V usage is TRBV6-1 and J usage is TRBJ1-5; D gene uncertain. Trimming pared 1 base from V and 4 bases from J, leaving 11 bases between. The CDR3 is 15 residues long. CDR1 and CDR2 (germline): MNHNS, SASEGT. CDR3 nucleotide sequence: TGTGCCAGCAGTGAAGGGTACGGCGGAAATCAGCCCCAGCATTTT. This encodes CASSEGYGGNQPQHF.

The rearrangement links TRBV19 to TRBJ1-4, with TRBD1 matching 7 bases. The length of the CDR3 is 15 residues. V was clipped by 1 base and J by 3 bases; unmatched bases: 2. The germline V gene has CDR1 LNHDA and CDR2 SQIVND (reference sequence). The CDR3 reads CASSIGGTANEKLFF. The CDR3 DNA reads TGTGCCAGTAGTATAGGCGGGACAGCTAATGAAAAACTGTTTTTT.

The V and J genes are TRBV7-2 and TRBJ1-2, with TRBD1 matching 8 bases. V dropped 2 bases and J dropped 4; count of bases not matched to a gene: 9. The CDR3 spans 16 residues. Germline CDR1 is SGHTA and CDR2 is FQGNSA. CDR3 sequence reads: CASSLWAGGTPYGYTF. The DNA of the CDR3 is TGTGCCAGCAGCTTATGGGCAGGGGGCACTCCCTATGGCTACACCTTC.

The chain links TRBV27 to TRBJ1-1, with 7 nucleotides matching TRBD1. The germline gives CDR1 MNHEY, CDR2 SMNVEV (reference sequence). Trimming took 7 bases from V and 1 from J; bases not matched to a gene: 6. This CDR3 contains 14 residues. CDR3 amino acids: CASMEGAANTEAFF. CDR3 nucleotide sequence: TGTGCCAGCATGGAGGGGGCGGCGAACACTGAAGCTTTCTTT.

The CDR3 bases are TGTGCCAGCTCACCCCAGAGGGACGAGCAGTACTTC. It is translated as CASSPQRDEQYF. V is TRBV18 and J is TRBJ2-7, with a tentative D call TRBD2 (5 bases). Germline CDR1 reads KGHSH; CDR2 reads LQKENI. The CDR3 has 12 amino acids. V was trimmed by 3 bases and J by 5 bases, leaving 8 bases between them. The full variable domain, completed using reference TRBV18 and TRBJ2-7, is NAGVMQNPRHLVRRRGQEARLRCSPMKGHSHVYWYRQLPEEGLKFMVYLQKENIIDESGMPKERFSAEFPKEGPSILRIQQVVRGDSAAYFCASSPQRDEQYFGPGTRLTVT.

This clone was detected only a few times. This rearrangement joins TRBV5-6 to TRBJ2-7; TRBD1 agrees at 11 bases. CDR1 is SGHDT and CDR2 is YYEEEE in the germline V gene. CDR3 length: 14 amino acids. J lost 3 bases, V lost 4 bases, and 3 bases had no gene match. CDR3 loop: CASSGGQGDYEQYF. In nucleotides, the CDR3 is TGTGCCAGCAGCGGGGGACAGGGGGACTACGAGCAGTACTTC. The variable domain in full, completed from reference TRBV5-6 and TRBJ2-7, reads DAGVTQSPTHLIKTRGQQVTLRCSPKSGHDTVSWYQQALGQGPQFIFQYYEEEERQRGNFPDRFSGHQFPNYSSELNVNALLLGDSALYLCASSGGQGDYEQYFGPGTRLTVT.

This clone was detected once. The genes are TRBV2 and TRBJ2-1; 9 bases are a match to TRBD2. The CDR3 totals 15 residues. Looked up from germline, CDR1 is SNHLY and CDR2 is FYNNEI. The V and J ends lost 4 bases and 8 bases, in that order; junction bases with no gene match: 9. CDR3 residues: CASSAVLAGRDEQFF. CDR3 nucleotides: TGTGCCAGCAGTGCCGTACTAGCGGGTAGGGATGAGCAGTTCTTC.

The CDR3 reads CASSLDRAGGYTF. CDR3 bases: TGTGCCAGCAGTTTGGACAGGGCAGGAGGCTACACCTTC. The V gene is TRBV12-3 or TRBV12-4, the J gene TRBJ1-2; 8 nucleotides align to TRBD1. V was clipped by 3 bases and J by 8 bases; unmatched bases: 5. This CDR3 has 13 residues.

The rearrangement joins TRBV19 to TRBJ2-2; 7 bases map to TRBD2. The CDR3 consists of 15 residues. CDR1 and CDR2 (germline): LNHDA, SQIVND (reference sequence). The V gene end was trimmed by 4 bases and the J gene end by 6 bases; junction bases not matched to a gene: 8. The CDR3 protein is CASSRGAGMSGELFF. In nucleotides, the CDR3 is TGTGCCAGTAGTAGAGGAGCGGGAATGTCCGGGGAGCTGTTTTTT.

V is TRBV5-1 and J is TRBJ1-1, with TRBD1 matching 7 bases. Looked up from germline, CDR1 is SGHRS and CDR2 is YFSETQ. J was trimmed by 4 bases and V by 4 bases; bases with no gene match: 10. CDR3 length: 15 amino acids. CDR3 sequence reads: CASSELQGQGTEAFF. The DNA for the CDR3 is TGCGCCAGCAGCGAACTACAGGGGCAAGGCACTGAAGCTTTCTTT.

The chain has TRBV5-1 and TRBJ2-5; possible D gene TRBD2, 6 bases. The CDR3 sequence is 15 residues long. Trimming stripped 0 bases from V and 5 bases from J, with 14 bases between. CDR1 and CDR2 (germline): SGHRS, YFSETQ. CDR3 in DNA: TGCGCCAGCAGCTTGGAGGTAGCTGGGAGGGAGACCCAGTACTTC. This gives the protein CASSLEVAGRETQYF.

The rearrangement joins TRBV6-2 or TRBV6-3 to TRBJ2-1, with D possibly matching TRBD1 (6 bases). Germline-derived CDR1 and CDR2 are MNHEY and SVGEGT. The CDR3 length is 15 residues. V was clipped by 0 bases and J by 7 bases, with 13 bases between them. CDR3 sequence: CASSYSGPRGNEQFF. The CDR3, as DNA: TGTGCCAGCAGTTACTCTGGGCCAAGGGGGAATGAGCAGTTCTTC.

The chain joins TRBV6-5 to TRBJ2-1; 12 bases are a match to TRBD2. The CDR3 length is 13 residues. After removal of 10 bases from V and 8 bases from J, the junction contained 6 bases not matched to a gene. Germline V CDR1 and CDR2: MNHEY, SVGAGI. This chain's CDR3 is CATKTSGSHEQFF. In nucleotides, the CDR3 is TGTGCCACAAAGACTAGCGGGAGCCATGAGCAGTTCTTC.

The V gene is TRBV27, the J gene TRBJ1-2; TRBD1 matches 11 bases. The CDR3 runs to 15 residues. With 5 bases clipped from V and 4 bases from J, the junction kept 6 bases outside the gene matches. Germline CDR1 and CDR2: MNHEY and SMNVEV (reference sequence). The CDR3 nucleotides read TGTGCCAGCAGTCCCTGGACAGGGGGCGCCTATGGCTACACCTTC. It specifies CASSPWTGGAYGYTF.

The chain recombines TRBV28 with TRBJ2-2, with TRBD2 identical over 10 bases. The CDR3 runs 18 residues. J was trimmed by 4 bases and V by 3 bases; bases with no gene match: 11. CDR1 and CDR2 from the germline V gene are MDHEN and SYDVKM. This CDR3 is CASSLSSGRISATGELFF. CDR3 in DNA: TGTGCCAGCAGTTTGAGTAGCGGGAGGATCTCGGCCACCGGGGAGCTGTTTTTT. Combining the CDR3 with reference TRBV28 and TRBJ2-2 gives the whole variable domain DVKVTQSSRYLVKRTGEKVFLECVQDMDHENMFWYRQDPGLGLRLIYFSYDVKMKEKGDIPEGYSVSREKKERFSLILESASTNQTSMYLCASSLSSGRISATGELFFGEGSRLTVL.

J is TRBJ2-1 and V is TRBV5-1; 10 bases fit TRBD2. With 5 bases clipped from V and 2 bases from J, the junction kept 4 bases outside the gene matches. The CDR3 covers 15 residues. Per germline, CDR1 SGHRS and CDR2 YFSETQ. The CDR3 region is CASRLAGEPYNEQFF. CDR3 DNA: TGCGCCAGCAGGCTAGCGGGAGAGCCCTACAATGAGCAGTTCTTC. Filled out from reference TRBV5-1 and TRBJ2-1, the complete variable domain reads KAGVTQTPRYLIKTRGQQVTLSCSPISGHRSVSWYQQTPGQGLQFLFEYFSETQRNKGNFPGRFSGRQFSNSRSEMNVSTLELGDSALYLCASRLAGEPYNEQFFGPGTRLTVL.

The rearrangement links TRBV2 to TRBJ2-1, with 8 nucleotides matching TRBD2. The CDR3 runs to 14 residues. CDR1 SNHLY and CDR2 FYNNEI come from the germline V gene. Trimming cost V 5 bases and J 8 bases; bases outside gene matches: 8. CDR3 residues: CASSLGGRRDEQFF. In nucleotides, the CDR3 is TGTGCCAGCAGTTTGGGCGGGAGGAGAGATGAGCAGTTCTTC.

The chain employs TRBV19 and TRBJ2-1, with 10 bases aligning to TRBD2. Germline trimming cut 5 bases from V and 8 bases from J; bases unmatched to any gene: 6. Germline V CDR1 and CDR2: LNHDA, SQIVND (reference sequence). This CDR3 is built from 14 residues. DNA of the CDR3: TGTGCCAGTAGTGCTACTAGCGGGATATATGAGCAGTTCTTC. Its protein is CASSATSGIYEQFF.

The chain couples TRBV28 to TRBJ1-2, with D possibly being TRBD1 (5 bases). The germline V and J ends were trimmed by 6 bases and 5 bases, with 13 bases remaining between them. This CDR3 is 13 amino acids long. Germline V gene sequence: CDR1 MDHEN, CDR2 SYDVKM. CDR3 nucleotide sequence: TGTGCCAGCAGCCCGACAGAAAAGTATGGCTACACCTTC. Translation: CASSPTEKYGYTF.

The chain has TRBV7-7 and TRBJ2-1, with 8 bases that match TRBD2. The CDR3 consists of 14 residues. The V gene's germline CDR1 is SSHAT and CDR2 FNYEAQ (reference sequence). Unmatched junction bases numbered 10, after V lost 5 bases and J lost 10 bases. Here the CDR3 reads CASSPTGGKGEQFF. The CDR3 coding sequence is TGTGCCAGCAGCCCCACGGGGGGGAAGGGCGAGCAGTTCTTC.